This T cell receptor (beta chain) was sequenced during a study of somatic mutations in cytotoxic T cells in rheumatoid arthritis (dated by TCRdb to the late 2010s). Regarding the research as a whole: Before any treatment started and right after they were diagnosed, patients gave peripheral blood samples (under 32 ml EDTA). Whether expanded CD8+ T-cell clones in untreated, newly diagnosed rheumatoid arthritis carry somatic mutations was the study question, and clonality was characterized with TCRB deep sequencing. Patient and control groups had essentially identical median ages. TCRB deep sequencing covered over 55 patients with rheumatoid arthritis along with 15 to 20 healthy controls. A FACSAria II or Sony SH800 was used to flow-sort some V beta antibody-stained T-cell populations at nearly 100% purity, and TCRB sequencing was also done on sorted V beta1+ cells.

TCRB CDR3 sequencing used the immunoSEQ assay on genomic DNA. In the authors' own workflow: When patient CD8+ clones exceeding 1% were checked against published virus-specific TCRB sequences, only a few matched. The analyses included only productive TCRB rearrangements. Clonality was calculated as a Shannon entropy-based productive clonality index, and a clone was defined by a unique TCRB CDR3 sequence. To calculate repertoire overlap between two samples, the template counts of each clone were considered relative to each sample's total templates. A correlation with a Spearman r of about 0.58 was found between V-gene usage by flow cytometry and V-gene usage by TCRB sequencing. TCRdb carries this immuneACCESS record with in-frame sequences only. Its versions omit some clonotypes, under half of them owing to an unresolved V gene in the studies checked, with the rest unexplained. V, J and clone size derive from that table, while D and trimming were established from the DNA sequence. Across this sample there are more than 13,000 clones, with around 70% seen only once. In total, the top ten clones hold over 9.5% of the sample.

On this clone itself: The clone's antigen remains unknown. Base qualities are not at hand, and no much larger clone is one base apart.

Positive magnetic bead selection on an AutoMACS was used to isolate CD4+ and CD8+ cells, with flow cytometry used to check purity. Clonal expansions were first screened by flow cytometry with a TCR V beta antibody panel, then characterized by TCRB deep sequencing of sorted CD8+ fractions. Peripheral blood mononuclear cells were obtained using density gradient separation with Ficoll-Paque PLUS. DNA was extracted from CD4-enriched, CD8-enriched or PBMC samples with Nucleospin Tissue or Tissue XS kits and quantified with a Qubit 2.0 fluorometer. The research as a whole found: The finding that TRBV07 was slightly underrepresented in patients was left unadjusted for multiple comparisons. Viral specificity could not be ruled out by absence from virus-specific databases, and the antigen targets of the expanded CD8+ clones remained unknown. An increase of CD8+ clonality with age was seen in patients (Spearman r ~ 0.46) but not in healthy controls. In about an eighth of the roughly 60 patients the largest CD8+ clone exceeded 20% of CD8+ cells, and several identical CD8+ TCRB sequences were shared between blood and synovial fluid. There was no significant difference in CD8+ T-cell clonality between rheumatoid arthritis patients and age-matched healthy controls.

CDR1 and CDR2 are read off the germline V gene as SGHDT and YYEEEE. The CDR3 covers 14 residues, taking in both the cysteine and the phenylalanine. Just the 42-base CDR3 DNA is kept, in frame starting at base 1. V and J lose 0 bases and 1 base, and a span of 4 bases separates them. Sequenced material: CD8+ T cells sorted from blood. The clonotype originates from an adult with rheumatoid arthritis. The sequence is built from TRBV5-6 and TRBJ2-2; the D gene remains uncertain. The DNA sequence is given as TGTGCCAGCAGCTTGGACCAGAACACCGGGGAGCTGTTTTTT. It translates as CASSLDQNTGELFF.